This TCR beta chain appears in the sequencing data of a study of cytomegalovirus exposure and HLA in healthy donors (TCRdb year 2017). Study-wide context: An earlier analysis of about 530 of the donors reported approximately 300 Gb of sequence data and about 120 million unique TCR beta sequences obtained from about 180 million T cells. An earlier analysis of 450 to 750 of the donors used high-throughput TCR beta sequencing to judge whether each TCR beta V gene segment behaved as functional or pseudogenic. Donor age, sex, ethnicity and CMV serostatus were compiled together with the repertoire data. The T cell repertoires of roughly 660 subjects were profiled by immunosequencing and related to cytomegalovirus serostatus. The later analysis used no new phenotypic data to find candidate immune exposures, relying instead on TCR beta sequences and their occurrence across donors. HLA typing included class I and class II loci at four-digit resolution. The number of donors typed differed by locus, with about 629-630 for A, B, C, DRB1 and DQB1, roughly 520 for DQA1, 600 to 610 for DPA1, and approximately 470 for DPB1. The study combined high-throughput TCR immunosequencing, statistical association of individual TCRs with disease status, and machine learning to predict cytomegalovirus infection status. In a later analysis, previously published TCR beta repertoires from about 670 donors were re-analyzed and high-resolution HLA genotyping was added so that TCR occurrence patterns could be studied. Roughly 300 gigabases of sequencing data and 80 million or so unique TCR sequences were included in an early release covering about 620 HLA-typed donors. A later genetic analysis took genome-wide SNP genotypes for about 55% of the roughly 700 donors and used that subset as a discovery cohort. Every repertoire in the discovery cohort had been generated on one and the same sequencing platform. The study aimed to test whether signatures of past pathogen exposure could be identified by cataloging public T cell receptors. Among over 350 genotyped donors of the cohort, an average of 235,054 unique TCR beta nucleotide sequences were sequenced per donor, 15% to 20% of them non-productive. Of the 398 genotyped donors, 65% to 90% fell in the genetic ancestry cluster associated with self-reported Caucasian donors. Along with the roughly 670-subject first cohort, a separate validation cohort of over 90 different subjects was used. Several DR-DQ haplotypes were treated as single units for association and clustering because of strong linkage in the cohort.

In total, 666 healthy bone marrow donors made up the cohort. At the time of sampling, every cohort member was nominally healthy, though immune exposures that went unrecorded were likely present. The donor tested CMV seronegative, placing the donor among the 352 seronegative members of the cohort. Each donor provided a peripheral blood sample, and peripheral blood mononuclear cells were used for TCR beta sequencing. The Qiagen DNeasy Blood Extraction Kit was used to extract genomic DNA from the blood cell samples. General study outcomes and caveats: V-gene and J-gene trimming of TCR beta chains was associated with a missense DCLRE1C variant in a later genetic analysis, and the association was replicated in an independent cohort. In the study, roughly 160 TCR beta chains were listed as associated with cytomegalovirus. A later genetic analysis reported fewer N-insertions in productive TCRs among donors in an Asian-associated ancestry cluster than the approximately 700-donor mean. Because counts were too low, more than 15 rarely observed V segments, including chromosome 9 orphons, were left out of the earlier analysis of a few hundred of the donors. According to a later analysis, most CMV-associated TCR beta chains appeared to be HLA-restricted, and the HLA associations seemed to be driven largely by CMV exposure. When HLA alleles, especially DR and DQ, strongly co-occurred, TCR associations were difficult to assign to individual alleles. In vitro tests confirmed that three of the cytomegalovirus-associated TCR beta chains recognize cytomegalovirus antigens. The classifier was reported to diagnose cytomegalovirus status with high specificity and sensitivity in both the original and validation cohorts. A cluster of highly shared sequence variants was judged likely to be a technical artifact of the sequencing pipeline. A further reported finding was that TCR beta sequences accurately predicted the HLA-A and HLA-B alleles for most subjects in the first cohort. In an earlier analysis of about 600 of the donors, most TCR beta V segments appeared in productive rearrangements about 87% or about 30% of the time, broadly matching IMGT annotations. For the cohort, immune exposure information was limited to CMV serostatus. While some public TCRs were present in many individuals, most TCR sequences turned up only very rarely across donors. Specific HLA alleles were associated with over 15,000 TCR beta sequences at a false discovery rate of 0.05 in a later analysis. Linkage disequilibrium might explain the correlated functional status among segregating V segments, but an unknown experimental factor could not be excluded. According to a later analysis, parvovirus B19, influenza, CMV and Epstein-Barr virus appeared linked to several top co-occurrence clusters. Compared with equally common non-associated chains, HLA-associated TCR beta chains in a later analysis were more clonally expanded and had lower generation probabilities. Because HLA typing was missing for some donors at each locus, association tests included only the typed subset. In a later analysis, the rate of TCR association differed among HLA loci, with DRB1 alleles having the most associated TCRs and HLA-C alleles having the fewest. The presence/absence analyses assumed that sequencing depth was roughly uniform across donors, and that assumption may not be true. It was suggested by the authors that the approach could potentially be generalized to other disease states and immunological phenotypes. In this cohort, only TCR beta chains were sequenced, and detectable features were limited by the absence of alpha or paired-chain data.

The protocol used for the library was the immunoSEQ multiplex PCR assay. The multiplex PCR relied on a mix of 60 forward primers for TCR Vbeta segments and 13 reverse primers for TCR Jbeta segments. The CDR3 region of rearranged TCR beta genes was amplified from genomic DNA with a multiplex PCR assay. The Illumina HiSeq System was used to sequence the amplified TCR beta libraries as 87-base-pair reads. Processing in the source paper ran as follows. A later analysis tallied roughly 78 million unique TCR beta chains across the 610 or so repertoires, and roughly 11 million of those chains were shared by two or more donors. A nearest-neighbor algorithm error-corrected the raw reads and collapsed the reads into unique sequences, merging closely related sequences to remove PCR and sequencing errors. Alignment of CDR3 sequences to IMGT reference sequences was used to assign V, D and J gene segments. Each retained sequence needed at least a six-nucleotide match to both a V gene segment and a J gene segment. A rearrangement was called productive if the CDR3 had no stop codons and remained in frame with V and J, and every other rearrangement was called non-productive. CDR3 was defined by IMGT convention, running from the second conserved V-encoded cysteine to the conserved J-encoded phenylalanine. The earlier analysis of 550 to 650 of the donors excluded any sequence lacking an unambiguous match to a single V gene segment. In an earlier analysis of several hundred of the donors, V segments were called functional above 56.7% productive rearrangements and were called segregating when the between-donor standard deviation exceeded 5%. A statistical classification framework was built for diagnosing cytomegalovirus status from the catalog of TCR beta chain sequences. In a later analysis, TCR nucleotide sequences were compared against IMGT/GENE-DB human TR gene sequences so that V and J genes could be assigned. A later analysis assigned CDR3 sequences and most-parsimonious VDJ recombination scenarios with the TCRdist pipeline. In a later analysis, each TCR beta chain was defined by its CDR3 amino acid sequence together with its V-gene family, and reads lacking a unique V-gene family were excluded. In a later analysis, some 600 highly shared, low-generation-probability nucleotide sequences were removed to address suspected cross-contamination and a sequencing artifact. For each public chain, a later analysis derived a clonal expansion index from normalized ranks of inferred template counts within each repertoire. A later analysis computed generation probabilities with a VDJ recombination model fitted to out-of-frame rearrangements, and checked the results against IGoR. In a later analysis, TCR-TCR, TCR-HLA and TCR-CMV co-occurrence was scored with hypergeometric tests, and a repertoire-size bias correction was applied to TCR pairs. A later analysis estimated false discovery rates by permuting HLA or CMV assignments 20 times. In a later analysis, co-occurring TCRs were grouped using DBSCAN, and TCRdist sequence similarity was added for clustering within HLA-allele-positive subsets. Repertoires with fewer than 30,000 or more than 120,000 public chains were left out of co-occurrence clustering, as were five repertoires with anomalous nucleotide sharing. The clones in this table, taken by TCRdb from immuneACCESS, are in-frame only. Not every clone is retained; where verified, under half of the shortfall comes from an unresolved V gene, and the cause of the rest is unknown. V and J calls plus clone size are reproduced from that table; the DNA served to infer D and trimming. The sample yields some 150,000 clones; about 87% were counted once. Under 6.5% of the sample belongs to the ten largest clones.

On this clone itself: Its target antigen remains unknown. The record has no base qualities; no much larger clone is one base away.

The sequencing input was PBMCs. The receptor comes from a young woman in good health and CMV-seronegative.

The CDR3 reads as follows: CASRGQGRWNEQFF. The bases read TGCGCCAGCAGAGGACAGGGACGGTGGAATGAGCAGTTCTTC. The chain is made from TRBV23-1 and TRBJ2-1; 8 of the junction bases match TRBD1. TRBV23-1 is an ORF for which the function is uncertain. Ends trimmed: V by 6 bases, J by 7 bases; bases unmatched to a gene: 8. The CDR3 starts with the cysteine, ends with the phenylalanine, and has 14 residues. Just the 42-base CDR3 DNA is kept, in frame starting at base 1.